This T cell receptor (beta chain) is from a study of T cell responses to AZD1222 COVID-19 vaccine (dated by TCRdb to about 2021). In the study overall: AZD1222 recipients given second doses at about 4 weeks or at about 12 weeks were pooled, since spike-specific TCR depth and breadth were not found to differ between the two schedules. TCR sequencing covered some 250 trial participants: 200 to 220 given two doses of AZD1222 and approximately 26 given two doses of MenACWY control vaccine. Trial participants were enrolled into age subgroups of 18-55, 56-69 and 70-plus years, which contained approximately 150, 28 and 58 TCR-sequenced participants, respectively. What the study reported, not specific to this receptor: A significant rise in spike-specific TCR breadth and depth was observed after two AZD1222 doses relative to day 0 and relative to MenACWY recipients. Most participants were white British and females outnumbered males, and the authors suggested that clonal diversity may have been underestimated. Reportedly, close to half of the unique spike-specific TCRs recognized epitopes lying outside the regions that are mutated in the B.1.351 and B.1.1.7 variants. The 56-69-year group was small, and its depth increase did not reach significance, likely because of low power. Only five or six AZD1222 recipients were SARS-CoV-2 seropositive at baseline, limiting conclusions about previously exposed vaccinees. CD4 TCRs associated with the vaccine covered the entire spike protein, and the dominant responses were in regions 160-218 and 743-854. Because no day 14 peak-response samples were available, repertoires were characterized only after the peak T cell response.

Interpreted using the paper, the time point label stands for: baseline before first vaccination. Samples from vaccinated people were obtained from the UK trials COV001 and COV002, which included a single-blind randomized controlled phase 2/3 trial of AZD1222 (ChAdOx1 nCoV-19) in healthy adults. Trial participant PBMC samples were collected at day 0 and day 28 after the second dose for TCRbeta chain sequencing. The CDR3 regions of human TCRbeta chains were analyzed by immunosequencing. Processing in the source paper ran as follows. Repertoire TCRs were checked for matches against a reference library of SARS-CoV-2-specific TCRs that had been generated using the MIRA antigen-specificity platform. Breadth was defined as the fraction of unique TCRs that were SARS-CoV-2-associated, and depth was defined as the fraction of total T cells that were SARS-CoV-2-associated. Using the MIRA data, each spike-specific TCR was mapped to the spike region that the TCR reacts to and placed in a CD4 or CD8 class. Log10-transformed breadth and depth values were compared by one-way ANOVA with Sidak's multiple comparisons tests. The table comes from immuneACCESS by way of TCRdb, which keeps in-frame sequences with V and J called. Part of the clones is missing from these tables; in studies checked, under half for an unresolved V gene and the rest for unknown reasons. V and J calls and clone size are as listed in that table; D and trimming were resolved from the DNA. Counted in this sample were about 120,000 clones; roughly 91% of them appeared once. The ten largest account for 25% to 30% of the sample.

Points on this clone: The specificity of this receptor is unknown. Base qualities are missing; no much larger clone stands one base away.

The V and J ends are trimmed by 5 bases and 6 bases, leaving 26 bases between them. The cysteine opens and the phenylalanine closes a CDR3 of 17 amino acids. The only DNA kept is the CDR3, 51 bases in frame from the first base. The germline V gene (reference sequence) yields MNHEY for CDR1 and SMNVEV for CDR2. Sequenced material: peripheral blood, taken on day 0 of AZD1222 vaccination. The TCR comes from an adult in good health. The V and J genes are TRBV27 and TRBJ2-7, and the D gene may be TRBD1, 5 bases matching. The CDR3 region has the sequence CASSPTPRQGKLGEQYF. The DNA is TGTGCCAGCAGTCCAACCCCAAGGCAGGGTAAATTGGGCGAGCAGTACTTC.